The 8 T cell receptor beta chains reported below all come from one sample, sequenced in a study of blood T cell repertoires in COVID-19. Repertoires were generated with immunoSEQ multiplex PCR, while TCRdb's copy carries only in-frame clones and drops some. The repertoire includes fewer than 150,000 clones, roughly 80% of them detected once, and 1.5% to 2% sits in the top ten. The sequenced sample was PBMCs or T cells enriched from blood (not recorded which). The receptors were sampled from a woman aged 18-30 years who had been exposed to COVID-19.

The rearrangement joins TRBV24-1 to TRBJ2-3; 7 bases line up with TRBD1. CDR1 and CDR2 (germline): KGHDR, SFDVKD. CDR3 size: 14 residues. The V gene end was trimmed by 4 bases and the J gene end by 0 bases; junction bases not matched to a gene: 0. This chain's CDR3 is CATSETGSTDTQYF. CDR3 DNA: TGTGCCACCAGTGAGACAGGGAGCACAGATACGCAGTATTTT.

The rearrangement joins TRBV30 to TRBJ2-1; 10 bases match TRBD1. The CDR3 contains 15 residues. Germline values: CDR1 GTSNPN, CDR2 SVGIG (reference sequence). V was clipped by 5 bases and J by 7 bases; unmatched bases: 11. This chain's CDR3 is CAWWTGQGSDNEQFF. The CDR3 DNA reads TGTGCCTGGTGGACGGGACAGGGGTCGGATAATGAGCAGTTCTTC.

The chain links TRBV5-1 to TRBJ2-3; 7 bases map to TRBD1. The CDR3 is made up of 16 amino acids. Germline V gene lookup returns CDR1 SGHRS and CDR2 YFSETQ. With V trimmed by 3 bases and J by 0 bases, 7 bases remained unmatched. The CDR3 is CASSSNRGTSTDTQYF. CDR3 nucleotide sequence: TGCGCCAGCAGCTCGAACAGGGGTACTAGCACAGATACGCAGTATTTT.

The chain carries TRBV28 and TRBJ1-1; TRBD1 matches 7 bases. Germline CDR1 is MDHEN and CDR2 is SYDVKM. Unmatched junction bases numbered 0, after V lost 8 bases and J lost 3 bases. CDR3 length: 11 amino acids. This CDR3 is CASQGDTEAFF. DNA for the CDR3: TGTGCCAGCCAGGGGGACACTGAAGCTTTCTTT.

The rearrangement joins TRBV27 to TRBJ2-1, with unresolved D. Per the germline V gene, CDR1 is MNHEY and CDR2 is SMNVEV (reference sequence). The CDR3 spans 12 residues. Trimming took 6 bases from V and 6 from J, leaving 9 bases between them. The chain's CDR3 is CASSQRGNEQFF. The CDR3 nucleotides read TGTGCCAGCAGCCAGCGCGGCAATGAGCAGTTCTTC.

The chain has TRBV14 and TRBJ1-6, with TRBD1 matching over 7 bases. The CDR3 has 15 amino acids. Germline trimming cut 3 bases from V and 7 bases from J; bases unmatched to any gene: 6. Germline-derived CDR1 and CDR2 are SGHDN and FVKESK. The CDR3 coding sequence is TGTGCCAGCAGCCATCCTGCAGGGGGGAATTCACCCCTCCACTTT. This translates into CASSHPAGGNSPLHF.

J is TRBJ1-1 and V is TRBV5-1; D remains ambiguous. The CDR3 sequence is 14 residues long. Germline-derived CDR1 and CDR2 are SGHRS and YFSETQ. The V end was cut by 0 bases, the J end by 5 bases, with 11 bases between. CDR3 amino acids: CASSLDSSRTEAFF. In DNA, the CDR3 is TGCGCCAGCAGCTTGGACAGCTCAAGGACTGAAGCTTTCTTT.

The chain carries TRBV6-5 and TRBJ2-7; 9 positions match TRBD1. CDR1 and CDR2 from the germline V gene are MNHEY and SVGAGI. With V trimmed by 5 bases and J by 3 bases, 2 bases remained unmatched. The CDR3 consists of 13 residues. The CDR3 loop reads CASSMDRGYEQYF. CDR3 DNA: TGTGCCAGCAGTATGGACAGGGGCTACGAGCAGTACTTC.